Shown below are 7 T cell receptor beta chains from a single sample sequenced in a study of cytomegalovirus exposure and HLA in healthy donors. A multiplex PCR was run with 60 Vbeta primers and 13 Jbeta primers. The method was immunoSEQ multiplex PCR; TCRdb's version includes in-frame clones alone and lacks a portion of them. This sample carries some 120,000 clones, roughly 77% of them seen once, and the ten largest clones take roughly 5.5%. The specimen sequenced was PBMCs. Source of these receptors: a young man in good health and CMV-seronegative.

CDR3 coding DNA: TGTGCCAGCAGCTACCTGTGTTTCAGATCCCACTACGAGCAGTACTTC. Translation: CASSYLCFRSHYEQYF. The V call is TRBV5-4, the J call TRBJ2-5; D not certain. The J call may be wrong; the DNA end is better matched by TRBJ2-7. CDR3 length: 16 amino acids. CDR1 is SGHNT, CDR2 YYREEE, per germline (reference sequence).

V and J are TRBV4-3 and TRBJ1-1; no reliable D call. The CDR3 runs 14 residues. Per germline, CDR1 LGHNA and CDR2 YSLEER. V was clipped by 6 bases and J by 1 base, with 12 bases between them. CDR3 region: CASRPSETNTEAFF. For the CDR3, the DNA is TGCGCCAGCAGGCCCTCGGAGACGAACACTGAAGCTTTCTTT.

The chain is built from TRBV5-1 and TRBJ2-7, with 9 bases fitting TRBD2. The CDR3 is made up of 14 amino acids. Germline loops: CDR1 SGHRS, CDR2 YFSETQ. J lost 6 bases, V lost 4 bases, and 8 bases had no gene match. The CDR3 bases are TGCGCCAGCAGCCGGACCGGGACTAGCTCCGAGCAGTACTTC. Its translation is CASSRTGTSSEQYF.

For this clone: The junction differs from germline at one of its ends, possibly a read error. CDR3 DNA: TGTGCTAGCAGCCCGTCCGGGGGTACGCAGTATTTT. Protein sequence: CASSPSGGTQYF. The rearrangement joins TRBV7-7 to TRBJ2-3; D might be TRBD2 (6 bases). Germline CDR1 and CDR2: SSHAT and FNYEAQ (reference sequence). CDR3 size: 12 residues.

The genes are TRBV28 and TRBJ2-3, with D uncertain. Germline CDR1 and CDR2: MDHEN and SYDVKM. The CDR3 has 17 residues. Between the trimmed V and J ends, which lost 7 bases and 0 bases, there was a span of 20 bases. The chain's CDR3 is CASTDIPIVTSTDTQYF. CDR3 nucleotide sequence: TGTGCCAGCACTGATATACCGATTGTGACTAGCACAGATACGCAGTATTTT.

This chain joins TRBV13 and TRBJ1-1, with D unresolved. The V end was cut by 0 bases, the J end by 4 bases, with 9 bases between. Germline V gene sequence: CDR1 PRHDT, CDR2 FYEKMQ (reference sequence). CDR3 length: 14 amino acids. CDR3 bases: TGTGCCAGCAGCTTAGGAGGCGGAATCACTGAAGCTTTCTTT. Residues: CASSLGGGITEAFF.

This chain links TRBV6-5 with TRBJ1-4; TRBD1 agrees at 9 bases. CDR3 length equals 15 residues. Trimming cost V 4 bases and J 7 bases; bases outside gene matches: 7. The V gene's germline CDR1 is MNHEY and CDR2 SVGAGI. The DNA of the CDR3 is TGTGCCAGCAGTTCACAGGGGGCGGGCGGTGAAAAACTGTTTTTT. Translated, it gives CASSSQGAGGEKLFF.